The TCR beta chain under discussion was sequenced for a study of CD8+CD57+ T cells in acquired aplastic anemia. Turning to the study itself: Sorted CD4+ and CD8+ cell DNA averaged about 3 ug.

The CDR3 length is 12 residues. Trimming pared 3 bases from V and 11 bases from J, leaving 12 bases between. Germline V gene sequence: CDR1 KGHDR, CDR2 SFDVKD. Genomic DNA templated the TCR beta VDJ and CDR3 profiling. In TCRdb, the reads were re-called with MiXCR into one record per CDR3 protein. The sample holds under 350,000 distinct CDR3 sequences, about 56% seen once. Sequencing was carried out using sorted CD4+, CD8+, or CD8+CD57+ T cells (not recorded which) from PBMCs. The V and J genes are TRBV24-1 and TRBJ1-2, with unresolved D. The source is a human donor with severe aplastic anemia or a healthy control (not recorded which). CDR3 amino acids: CATSDDGEIYTF. Here the CDR3 DNA reads TGTGCCACCAGTGATGATGGGGAAATTTACACCTTC.